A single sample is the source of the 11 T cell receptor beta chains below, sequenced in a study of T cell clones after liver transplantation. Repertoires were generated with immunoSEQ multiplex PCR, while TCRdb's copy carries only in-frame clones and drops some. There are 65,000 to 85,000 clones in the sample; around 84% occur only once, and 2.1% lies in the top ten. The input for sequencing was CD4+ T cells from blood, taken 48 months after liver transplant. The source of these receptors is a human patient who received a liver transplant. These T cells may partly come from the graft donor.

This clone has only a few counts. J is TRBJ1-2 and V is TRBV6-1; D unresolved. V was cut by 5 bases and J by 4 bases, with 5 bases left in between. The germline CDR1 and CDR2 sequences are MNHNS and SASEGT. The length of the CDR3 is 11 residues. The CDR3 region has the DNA TGTGCCAGCAGTCCACTCTATGGCTACACCTTC. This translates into CASSPLYGYTF.

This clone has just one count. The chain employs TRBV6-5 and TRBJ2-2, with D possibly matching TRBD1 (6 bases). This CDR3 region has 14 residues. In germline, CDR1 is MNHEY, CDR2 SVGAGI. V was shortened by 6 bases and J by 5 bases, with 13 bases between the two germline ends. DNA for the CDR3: TGTGCCAGCAGGGCCAGGGGTTGGACCGGGGAGCTGTTTTTT. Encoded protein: CASRARGWTGELFF.

CDR3 sequence: CASSLRGRGETQYF. CDR3 bases: TGTGCCAGCAGCTTAAGGGGACGGGGAGAGACCCAGTACTTC. The V call is TRBV11-2, the J call TRBJ2-5, with D perhaps matching TRBD1 or TRBD2 (5 bases each). From germline, CDR1 is SGHAT and CDR2 FQNNGV. V lost 2 bases and J lost 4, with 11 bases in between. The CDR3 extends over 14 amino acids.

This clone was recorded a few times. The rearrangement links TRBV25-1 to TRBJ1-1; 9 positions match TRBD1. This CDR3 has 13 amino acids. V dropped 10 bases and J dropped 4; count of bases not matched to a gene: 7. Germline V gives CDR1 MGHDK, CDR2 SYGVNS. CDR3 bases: TGTGCCACCGCAAACAGGGGGCGCACTGAAGCTTTCTTT. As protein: CATANRGRTEAFF.

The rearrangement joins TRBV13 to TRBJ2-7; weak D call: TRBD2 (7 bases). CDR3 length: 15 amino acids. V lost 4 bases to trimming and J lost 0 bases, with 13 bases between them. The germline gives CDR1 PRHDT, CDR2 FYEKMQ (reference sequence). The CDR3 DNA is TGTGCCAGCAGCTCGAGGGGGGGTTTCTCCTACGAGCAGTACTTC. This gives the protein CASSSRGGFSYEQYF.

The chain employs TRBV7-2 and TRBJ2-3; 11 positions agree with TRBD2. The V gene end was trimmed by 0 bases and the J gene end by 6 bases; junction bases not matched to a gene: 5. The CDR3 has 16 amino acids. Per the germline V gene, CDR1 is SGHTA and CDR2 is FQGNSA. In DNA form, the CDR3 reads TGTGCCAGCAGCTTAGCACTAGCGGGGGCTGGGGATACGCAGTATTTT. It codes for CASSLALAGAGDTQYF.

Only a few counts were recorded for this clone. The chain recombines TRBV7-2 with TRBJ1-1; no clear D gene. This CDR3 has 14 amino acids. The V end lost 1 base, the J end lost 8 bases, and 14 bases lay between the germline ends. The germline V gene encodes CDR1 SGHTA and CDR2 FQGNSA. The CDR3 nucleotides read TGTGCCAGCAGCTTAGGTTCTGGACTCTACGAAGCTTTCTTT. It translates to CASSLGSGLYEAFF.

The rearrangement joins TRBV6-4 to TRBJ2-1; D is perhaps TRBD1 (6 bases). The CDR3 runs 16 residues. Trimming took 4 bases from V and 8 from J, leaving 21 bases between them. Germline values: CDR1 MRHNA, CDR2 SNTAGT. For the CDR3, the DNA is TGTGCCAGCAGTGGTTCGAGGACAGAAGTGAAAGATGAGCAGTTCTTC. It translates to CASSGSRTEVKDEQFF.

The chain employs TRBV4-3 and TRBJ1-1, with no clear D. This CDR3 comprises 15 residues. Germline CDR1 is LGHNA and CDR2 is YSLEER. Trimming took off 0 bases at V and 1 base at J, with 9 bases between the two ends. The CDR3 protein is CASSQEVAGNTEAFF. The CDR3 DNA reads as TGCGCCAGCAGCCAAGAAGTCGCAGGGAACACTGAAGCTTTCTTT.

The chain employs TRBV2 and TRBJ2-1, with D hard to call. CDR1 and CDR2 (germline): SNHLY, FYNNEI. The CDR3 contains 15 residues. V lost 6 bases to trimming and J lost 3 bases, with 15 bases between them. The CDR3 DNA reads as TGTGCCAGCAGAGAGGCGGTATGGGGCTACAATGAGCAGTTCTTC. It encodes CASREAVWGYNEQFF.

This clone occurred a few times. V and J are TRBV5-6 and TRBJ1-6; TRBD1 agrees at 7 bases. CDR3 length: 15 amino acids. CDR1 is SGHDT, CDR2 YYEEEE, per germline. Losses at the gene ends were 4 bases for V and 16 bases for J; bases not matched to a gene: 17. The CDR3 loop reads CASSIRDRGGVSLHF. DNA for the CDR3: TGTGCCAGCAGCATACGGGACAGAGGGGGAGTGAGTCTCCACTTT.